The T cell receptor beta chain under discussion was sequenced for a study of shared clonotypes between healthy human individuals. This clone was seen just once. Assay: immunoSEQ multiplex PCR; the TCRdb copy retains only in-frame clones and omits some. The table records about a million clones, more than 75% of them present only once. Sequenced: memory CD4+ T cells sorted from blood. The subset is: CD45RA-negative fraction. This clonotype originated in a man younger than 35 in good health.

CDR3 nucleotide sequence: TGTGCCAGCAGCTTGCTGGTGGATAGCAATCAGCCCCAGCATTTT. As protein: CASSLLVDSNQPQHF. The V and J genes are TRBV5-5 and TRBJ1-5; D gene unclear. V lost 1 base and J 0 bases, leaving 8 bases between the germline ends. The CDR3 runs 15 residues. Germline assignment: CDR1 SGHKS and CDR2 YYEKEE (reference sequence).